This T cell receptor (beta chain) was documented in a study of sequential checkpoint blockade in melanoma. Sequencing used immunoSEQ multiplex PCR; TCRdb keeps in-frame clones, though not all of them. The data contain approximately 10,000 clones, about four fifths of them singletons. The sample's treatment: randomized to nivolumab then ipilimumab (arm A) or the reverse (arm B). From thawed PBMCs, live CD3+CD8+ cells negative for CD19 and CD56 were sorted. Germline V gene data show CDR1 as SGHRS and CDR2 as YFSETQ. CDR3 length: 17 amino acids. Deletions cut 4 bases from V and 1 base from J, with 19 bases between.

The source of this sequence is a human donor with melanoma. This chain uses TRBV5-1 with TRBJ2-3, with a possible D match to TRBD1 (6 bases). This material consisted of CD8+ T cells sorted from blood (inferred from file names), taken from a patient given nivolumab and ipilimumab in sequence. CDR3 in DNA: TGCGCCAGCAGCCTGACCCGGACAGATTCGGGCACAGATACGCAGTATTTT. Encoded protein: CASSLTRTDSGTDTQYF.